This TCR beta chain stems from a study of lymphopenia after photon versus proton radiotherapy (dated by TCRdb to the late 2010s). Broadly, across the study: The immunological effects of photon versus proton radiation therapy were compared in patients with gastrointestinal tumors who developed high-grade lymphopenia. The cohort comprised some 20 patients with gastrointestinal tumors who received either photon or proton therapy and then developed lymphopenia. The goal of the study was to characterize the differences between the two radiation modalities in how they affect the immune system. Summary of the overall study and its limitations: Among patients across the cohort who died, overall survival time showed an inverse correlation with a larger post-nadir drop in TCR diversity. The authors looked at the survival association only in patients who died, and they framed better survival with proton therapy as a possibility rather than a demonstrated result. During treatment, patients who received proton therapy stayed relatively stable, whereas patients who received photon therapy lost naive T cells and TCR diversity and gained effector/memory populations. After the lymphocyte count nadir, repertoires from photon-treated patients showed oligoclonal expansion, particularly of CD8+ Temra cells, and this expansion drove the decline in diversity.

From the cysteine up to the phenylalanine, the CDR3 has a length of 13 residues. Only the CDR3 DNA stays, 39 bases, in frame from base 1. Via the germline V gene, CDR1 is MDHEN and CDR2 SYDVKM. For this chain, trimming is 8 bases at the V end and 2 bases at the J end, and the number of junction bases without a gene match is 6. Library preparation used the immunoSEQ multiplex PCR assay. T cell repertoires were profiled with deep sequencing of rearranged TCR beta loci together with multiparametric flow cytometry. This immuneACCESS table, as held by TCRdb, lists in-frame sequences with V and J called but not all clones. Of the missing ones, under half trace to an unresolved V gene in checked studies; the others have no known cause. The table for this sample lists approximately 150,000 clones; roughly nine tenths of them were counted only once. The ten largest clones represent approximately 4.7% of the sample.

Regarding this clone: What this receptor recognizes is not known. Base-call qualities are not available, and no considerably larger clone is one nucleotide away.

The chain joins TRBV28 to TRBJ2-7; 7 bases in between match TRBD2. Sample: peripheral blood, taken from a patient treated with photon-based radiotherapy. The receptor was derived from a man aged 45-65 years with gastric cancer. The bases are TGTGCCAGCGAACCGGGGACTACCTACGAGCAGTACTTC. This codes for CASEPGTTYEQYF.